A single sample is the source of the 21 T cell receptor beta chains below, sequenced in a study of metastatic and nonmetastatic thyroid tumors. Ahead of thyroid surgery, no patient had received treatment of any kind. TCRdb re-called the PCR reads through MiXCR. The sample records tens of thousands of clones, around 33% being singletons. Material: tumor tissue. Every receptor here comes from a female donor with papillary thyroid cancer or a benign thyroid nodule (not recorded which). Some clones in this sample may be carry-over from other donors' samples.

The table lists this clone with a few counts. The V and J genes are TRBV28 and TRBJ2-7, with D uncertain. Trimming took 3 bases from V and 2 from J, leaving 5 bases between them. Per germline, CDR1 MDHEN and CDR2 SYDVKM. This CDR3 spans 12 amino acids. In nucleotides, the CDR3 is TGTGCCAGCAGTTTGGCCACCTACGAGCAGTACTTC. This sequence encodes CASSLATYEQYF.

Concerning this clone itself: Other nucleotide sequences from this sample produce the same CDR3. The genes are TRBV7-3 and TRBJ1-1; perhaps TRBD1 as D (6 bases). Germline CDR1 SGHTA, CDR2 FQGTGA. With 2 bases removed from V and 0 bases from J, the gap between germline ends came to 7 bases. This CDR3 comprises 14 residues. The CDR3 sequence: CASSLGGMNTEAFF. The CDR3 bases are TGTGCCAGCAGCTTAGGGGGCATGAACACTGAAGCTTTCTTT.

This clone is categorized as large. The chain is built from TRBV11-3 and TRBJ1-2, with D perhaps matching TRBD1 (6 bases). From germline, CDR1 is SGHNT and CDR2 YENEEA. V lost 5 bases and J 3 bases, leaving 16 bases between the germline ends. The CDR3 is made up of 15 amino acids. The CDR3 sequence is CASSPAGAYDYGYTF. CDR3 nucleotide sequence: TGTGCCAGCAGCCCCGCGGGGGCGTACGACTATGGCTACACCTTC. Full variable domain (rest looked up from reference TRBV11-3 and TRBJ1-2): EAGVVQSPRYKIIEKKQPVAFWCNPISGHNTLYWYLQNLGQGPELLIRYENEEAVDDSQLPKDRFSAERLKGVDSTLKIQPAELGDSAVYLCASSPAGAYDYGYTFGSGTRLTVV.

V is TRBV5-1 and J is TRBJ2-7; D remains ambiguous. The germline V and J ends were trimmed by 0 bases and 3 bases, with 10 bases remaining between them. The CDR3 contains 14 residues. CDR1 and CDR2 (germline): SGHRS, YFSETQ. CDR3: CASSLAGPLYEQYF. The CDR3 nucleotides read TGCGCCAGCAGCTTGGCCGGCCCCCTCTACGAGCAGTACTTC. Variable domain in full (rest from reference TRBV5-1 and TRBJ2-7): KAGVTQTPRYLIKTRGQQVTLSCSPISGHRSVSWYQQTPGQGLQFLFEYFSETQRNKGNFPGRFSGRQFSNSRSEMNVSTLELGDSALYLCASSLAGPLYEQYFGPGTRLTVT.

The rearrangement joins TRBV11-2 to TRBJ2-1; D might be TRBD2 (6 bases). This CDR3 is 17 amino acids long. CDR1 SGHAT and CDR2 FQNNGV come from the germline V gene. V was pared by 4 bases and J by 0 bases, with 16 bases between. The chain's CDR3 is CASSSQSGLHSYNEQFF. CDR3 DNA: TGTGCCAGCAGCTCTCAGTCGGGACTCCACTCCTACAATGAGCAGTTCTTC.

The rearrangement links TRBV12-3 or TRBV12-4 to TRBJ1-6, with D unresolved. CDR3 length: 13 amino acids. V was clipped by 5 bases and J by 13 bases, with 15 bases between them. The CDR3 DNA follows: TGTGCCAGCAGTATAGGGCAGGCCAGGCCCCTCCACTTT. Translation gives CASSIGQARPLHF.

The genes are TRBV20-1 and TRBJ1-4; TRBD1 might be the D (6 bases). CDR1 is DFQATT, CDR2 SNEGSKA, per germline (reference sequence). Trimming took off 5 bases at V and 7 bases at J, with 17 bases between the two ends. The CDR3 has 14 residues. This CDR3 reads CSASLRGIREKLFF. CDR3 sequence (DNA): TGCAGTGCTTCACTCAGGGGCATACGTGAAAAACTGTTTTTT.

The gene calls are TRBV20-1 and TRBJ1-1; D is possibly TRBD1 (6 bases). The CDR3 covers 14 residues. Between the trimmed V and J ends, which lost 4 bases and 2 bases, there was a span of 14 bases. Germline V lookup: CDR1 DFQATT, CDR2 SNEGSKA (reference sequence). CDR3 nucleotides: TGCAGTGCTACCGACAGGACAGCAAACACTGAAGCTTTCTTT. Its protein product is CSATDRTANTEAFF.

This clone occurred a few times. The rearrangement uses TRBV28 and TRBJ1-1; weak D call: TRBD1 (5 bases). This CDR3 is built from 13 residues. Trimming took 8 bases from V and 5 from J, leaving 15 bases between them. Germline CDR1 MDHEN, CDR2 SYDVKM. The CDR3: CASSKGLATEAFF. Here the CDR3 DNA reads TGTGCCAGCTCAAAGGGGCTCGCTACTGAAGCTTTCTTT.

The chain is built from TRBV20-1 and TRBJ1-2; TRBD1 matches 12 bases. The CDR3 has 14 amino acids. Germline assignment: CDR1 DFQATT and CDR2 SNEGSKA (reference sequence). The V segment lost 6 bases and the J segment 3 bases; nucleotides outside the gene matches: 5. The CDR3 nucleotides are TGCAGTGCGCGGGACAGGGGGCCTTACTATGGCTACACCTTC. This gives the protein CSARDRGPYYGYTF.

The V and J genes are TRBV6-1 and TRBJ1-3; no clear D gene. This CDR3 spans 16 amino acids. Trimming removed 6 bases at V and 1 base at J, with 16 bases between. CDR1 is MNHNS and CDR2 is SASEGT in the germline V gene. The CDR3 DNA sequence: TGTGCCAGCAGCCTCTCCCGACCCGAATCTGGAAACACCATATATTTT. It yields the protein CASSLSRPESGNTIYF.

Comments on this clone: Other nucleotide sequences in the sample specify the same CDR3. V usage is TRBV6-1 and J usage is TRBJ1-1; D may be TRBD1 (6 bases). The CDR3 is made up of 15 amino acids. Trimming shortened V by 7 bases and J by 9 bases, and 24 bases separated the two germline ends. Germline CDR1 reads MNHNS; CDR2 reads SASEGT. The CDR3 spells CASTLTGGTAQKAFF. Here the CDR3 DNA reads TGTGCCAGCACCCTGACAGGAGGCACAGCACAAAAAGCTTTCTTT.

This clone occurred a few times. The V gene is TRBV6-1, the J gene TRBJ1-2, with D tentatively TRBD1 (6 bases). CDR1 MNHNS and CDR2 SASEGT come from the germline V gene. With 5 bases removed from V and 6 bases from J, the gap between germline ends came to 13 bases. The CDR3 covers 13 residues. This CDR3 is CASSSRGFDGYTF. The CDR3 region has the DNA TGTGCCAGCAGTTCGAGGGGGTTCGATGGCTACACCTTC.

The chain couples TRBV6-4 to TRBJ2-3, with TRBD1 matching 8 bases. The ends lost 6 bases at V and 2 bases at J; junction bases unmatched: 1. CDR1 and CDR2 from the germline V gene are MRHNA and SNTAGT. The CDR3 runs 13 residues. DNA for the CDR3: TGTGCCAGCAGGGACAGGGACACAGATACGCAGTATTTT. Its protein is CASRDRDTDTQYF.

This clone was detected a few times. J is TRBJ2-3 and V is TRBV10-3; D gene ambiguous. V dropped 10 bases and J dropped 0 bases, with 14 bases sitting between them. Germline V gene sequence: CDR1 ENHRY, CDR2 SYGVKD. The CDR3 runs to 14 residues. In nucleotides, the CDR3 is TGTGCCACACTGGGAATACCTAGCACAGATACGCAGTATTTT. Protein product: CATLGIPSTDTQYF.

To note about this clone: Here the CDR3 omits its conserved ending phenylalanine or tryptophan, so a read error is the likely source. V gene TRBV11-3 combines with J gene TRBJ2-2; the D gene is possibly TRBD1 (6 bases). The ends were cut back, 5 bases at V and 0 bases at J, with 10 bases in the middle. Germline assignment: CDR1 SGHNT and CDR2 YENEEA. CDR3 length: 15 amino acids. The CDR3 protein is CASSGRGANTGELFL. Written as DNA, the CDR3 is TGTGCCAGCAGCGGCAGGGGAGCGAACACCGGGGAGCTGTTTCTT.

The chain links TRBV4-1 to TRBJ1-6; weak D call: TRBD1 (6 bases). The CDR3 consists of 15 residues. In germline, CDR1 is MGHRA, CDR2 YSYEKL. V was cut by 1 base and J by 8 bases, with 12 bases left in between. The chain's CDR3 is CASSQVVGGYSPLHF. The CDR3 DNA reads TGCGCCAGCAGCCAAGTCGTAGGGGGATATTCACCCCTCCACTTT.

The chain links TRBV6-1 to TRBJ2-5, with D uncertain. The CDR3 length is 11 residues. CDR1 is MNHNS, CDR2 SASEGT, per germline. The V gene lost 1 base and the J gene lost 5 bases, with 2 bases spanning the gap. The DNA for the CDR3 is TGTGCCAGCAGTGAAGATGAGACCCAGTACTTC. The encoded protein is CASSEDETQYF.

This clone was seen only a few times. This chain uses TRBV6-2 or TRBV6-3 with TRBJ2-5, with 8 bases aligning to TRBD2. The CDR3 extends over 14 amino acids. CDR1 is MNHEY and CDR2 is SVGEGT in the germline V gene. Trimming removed 8 bases from V and 2 bases from J; junction bases left unmatched: 7. The CDR3 region has the DNA TGTGCCAGCGAGGTTAGCGGGGCTCAAGAGACCCAGTACTTC. Translated, it gives CASEVSGAQETQYF.

This clone was seen a handful of times. The chain is built from TRBV6-2 or TRBV6-3 and TRBJ2-7, with 7 nucleotides matching TRBD1. Germline V lookup: CDR1 MNHEY, CDR2 SVGEGT. V was clipped by 2 bases and J by 3 bases; unmatched bases: 22. The CDR3 spans 20 residues. The CDR3 sequence: CASSYVNRGTETPEIYEQYF. CDR3 nucleotides: TGTGCCAGCAGTTACGTCAACCGTGGGACAGAAACTCCGGAGATCTACGAGCAGTACTTC.

The genes are TRBV5-1 and TRBJ2-7; either TRBD1 or TRBD2 may fit D (5 bases each). The CDR3 length is 13 residues. The V end was cut by 3 bases, the J end by 3 bases, with 10 bases between. CDR1 and CDR2 from the germline V gene are SGHRS and YFSETQ. The CDR3 nucleotides are TGCGCCAGCAGCTCGGGACCACTCTACGAGCAGTACTTC. Translating gives CASSSGPLYEQYF.